This T cell receptor (beta chain) is from a study of early T cells in non-severe SARS-CoV-2 infection. Across the whole study: Unsorted whole-blood RNA was sequenced in bulk, leaving chains unpaired.

Researchers attached unique molecular identifiers to individual cDNA molecules. TCRdb analysed the 5' RACE reads with MiXCR anew, one entry per CDR3 protein. Counted here are around 50,000 distinct CDR3 sequences, over 10% occurring once; the ten biggest clones make up over 3%. Regarding this clonotype: Antigen specificity is unknown.

General observations from the study: A preference for anti-spike CD8 responses marked VDJdb matching, which missed private and CD4 specificities.

The sequenced sample consisted of whole blood. The receptor comes from an adult who was a healthcare worker with PCR-confirmed SARS-CoV-2 infection or an uninfected control (not recorded which).

The CDR3 spells CSASGPWRQGENEQYF. The CDR3 DNA reads as TGCAGTGCGAGTGGGCCTTGGAGACAGGGGGAGAACGAGCAGTACTTC. This chain uses TRBV20-1 with TRBJ2-7, with 9 bases lining up with TRBD1. Germline V lookup: CDR1 DFQATT, CDR2 SNEGSKA (reference sequence). The CDR3 runs to 16 residues. V shed 6 bases, J shed 5 bases, and the junction held 17 bases outside the gene matches.